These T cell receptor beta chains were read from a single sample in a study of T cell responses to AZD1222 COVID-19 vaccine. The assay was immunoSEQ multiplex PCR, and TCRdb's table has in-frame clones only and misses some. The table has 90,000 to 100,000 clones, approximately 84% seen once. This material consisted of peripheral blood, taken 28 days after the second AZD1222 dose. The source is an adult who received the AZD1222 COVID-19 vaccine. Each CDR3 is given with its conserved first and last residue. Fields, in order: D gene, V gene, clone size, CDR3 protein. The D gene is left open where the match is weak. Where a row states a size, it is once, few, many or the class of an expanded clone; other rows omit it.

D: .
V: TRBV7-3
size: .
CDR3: CASSLEGANNEQFF

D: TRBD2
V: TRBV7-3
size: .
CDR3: CASSYAGADTQYF

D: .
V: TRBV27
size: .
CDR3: CASSLFRGRGNEQFF

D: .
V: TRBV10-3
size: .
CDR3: CAISDRTDQIPYTEAFF

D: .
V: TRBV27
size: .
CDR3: CASSLNPALSFEQYF

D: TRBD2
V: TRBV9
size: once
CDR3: CASSPGTSGNQETQYF

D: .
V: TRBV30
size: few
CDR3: CAWSVGERSPLHF

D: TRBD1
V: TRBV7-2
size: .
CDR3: CASSPGQGSFEQYF

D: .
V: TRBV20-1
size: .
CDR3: CSAGRGGEQYF

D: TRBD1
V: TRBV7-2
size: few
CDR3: CASSLGTGTHYEQYF

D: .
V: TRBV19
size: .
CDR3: CASMGLSSQPQHF

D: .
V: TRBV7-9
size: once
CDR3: CASSLLSSYNSPLHF

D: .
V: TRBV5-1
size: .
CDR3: CASSLTTKGHSSNTEAFF

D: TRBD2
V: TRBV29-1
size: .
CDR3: CSVEGLAGRGPREQYF

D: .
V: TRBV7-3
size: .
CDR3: CASSLNGRRNNEQFF

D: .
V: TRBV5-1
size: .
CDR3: CASSLVPSTDTQYF

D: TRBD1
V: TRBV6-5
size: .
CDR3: CASTKTGGYYGYTF

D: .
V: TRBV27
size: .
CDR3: CASSPGGDSYEQYF

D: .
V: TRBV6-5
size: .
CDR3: CASSYLGGATPEAFF

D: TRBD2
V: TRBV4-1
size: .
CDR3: CASSTLAGGSTDTQYF

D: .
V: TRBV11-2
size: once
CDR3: CASSPRQGLYEQYF

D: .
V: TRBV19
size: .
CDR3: CASSEQGNEQYF

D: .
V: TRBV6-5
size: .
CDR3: CASSYITASSYEQYF